The next 12 T cell receptor beta chains were all read from a single sample in a study of spatial heterogeneity in lung cancer. Regarding time point: sample taken at primary tumor resection. The study sequenced unsorted whole RNA from tumor, nontumor lung or frozen PBMC. TCRdb re-called the 5' RACE reads through MiXCR, storing one row per CDR3 protein. This table holds more than 4,000 distinct CDR3 sequences, about 48% found once. The sequences come from PBMCs, collected at surgery. Receptor source: a female donor with early-stage non-small cell lung cancer.

For this clonotype: This beta chain turned up in a library designed for alpha chains; as an off-target read, its abundance says little. V and J are TRBV10-3 and TRBJ2-2; either TRBD1 or TRBD2 may fit D (5 bases each). The V end lost 4 bases, the J end lost 2 bases, and 14 bases lay between the germline ends. This CDR3 has 16 amino acids. CDR1 and CDR2 (germline): ENHRY, SYGVKD. The CDR3 is CAISVYGGENTGELFF. CDR3 nucleotide sequence: TGTGCCATCAGTGTATATGGGGGTGAAAACACCGGGGAGCTGTTTTTT.

A word on this clonotype: This beta chain lies outside the target of a library built for alpha chains; its clone size means little. This rearrangement joins TRBV2 to TRBJ2-1; possibly TRBD2 for D (6 bases). CDR1 is SNHLY, CDR2 FYNNEI, per germline. The CDR3 contains 15 residues. V gave up 6 bases and J gave up 0 bases, with 12 bases separating them. The CDR3 nucleotides read TGTGCCAGCAGGGGGACTTTTTACTCCTACAATGAGCAGTTCTTC. As protein: CASRGTFYSYNEQFF. Using reference TRBV2 and TRBJ2-1 for the parts outside the CDR3, the full variable domain is EPEVTQTPSHQVTQMGQEVILRCVPISNHLYFYWYRQILGQKVEFLVSFYNNEISEKSEIFDDQFSVERPDGSNFTLKIRSTKLEDSAMYFCASRGTFYSYNEQFFGPGTRLTVL.

A remark on this clonotype: The library was prepared for alpha chains; this beta chain is a stray read, so its frequency means little. The chain links TRBV6-1 to TRBJ2-7; D is perhaps TRBD2 (6 bases). Germline lookup yields CDR1 MNHNS and CDR2 SASEGT. This CDR3 contains 12 residues. The ends were cut back, 6 bases at V and 3 bases at J, with 9 bases in the middle. For the CDR3, the DNA is TGTGCCAGCAGCGGGACTTTCTACGAGCAGTACGTC. Protein: CASSGTFYEQYV.

This clonotype came up a few times. Found in a library prepared for alpha chains, this beta chain is an off-target read, and its abundance has little meaning. V usage is TRBV6-5 and J usage is TRBJ2-2; 8 nucleotides match TRBD1. Germline V lookup: CDR1 MNHEY, CDR2 SVGAGI. Unmatched junction bases numbered 7, after V lost 4 bases and J lost 9 bases. This CDR3 contains 14 residues. DNA for the CDR3: TGTGCCAGCAGTTTACTCGACAGGGGCTGGGAGCTGTTTTTT. It translates to CASSLLDRGWELFF.

Concerning this clonotype itself: This beta chain is an unintended read in a library built for alpha chains; its size means little. The chain links TRBV29-1 to TRBJ1-2; the match to TRBD1 covers 8 bases. The length of the CDR3 is 13 residues. Germline CDR1 reads SQVTM; CDR2 reads ANQGSEA. Unmatched junction bases numbered 4, after V lost 6 bases and J lost 1 base. Here the CDR3 reads CSVGTGDNYGYTF. CDR3 nucleotides: TGCAGCGTGGGGACAGGTGATAACTATGGCTACACCTTC.

Worth noting for this clonotype: With the library built for alpha chains, this beta chain is off target and its frequency is not meaningful. The J gene is TRBJ2-5, the V gene TRBV7-2; D uncertain. Germline lookup yields CDR1 SGHTA and CDR2 FQGNSA. Trimming removed 7 bases at V and 2 bases at J, with 14 bases between. The CDR3 loop spans 14 amino acids. The CDR3 DNA reads TGTGCCAGCACCCCGTTGGTTTTGCAAGAGACCCAGTACTTC. Protein sequence: CASTPLVLQETQYF.

Turning to this clonotype: With the library built for alpha chains, this beta chain is off target and its frequency is not meaningful. The chain recombines TRBV20-1 with TRBJ2-7; TRBD1 or TRBD2 may be the D gene (5 bases each). V shed 5 bases and J shed 0 bases, with 11 bases lying between them. The germline V gene encodes CDR1 DFQATT and CDR2 SNEGSKA (reference sequence). The CDR3 covers 13 residues. CDR3 in amino acids: CSAGDGSSYEQYF. The CDR3 region has the DNA TGCAGTGCTGGGGACGGAAGCTCCTACGAGCAGTACTTC.

This clonotype was seen only a few times. This beta chain appears as a stray read in a library generated for alpha chains; its size is not informative. DNA for the CDR3: TGCAGTGCTCCCATGACAGGGGGAGTTTACAATGAGCAGTTCTTC. It is translated as CSAPMTGGVYNEQFF. The J gene is TRBJ2-1, the V gene TRBV20-1, with 9 bases identical to TRBD1. This CDR3 contains 15 residues. CDR1 is DFQATT, CDR2 SNEGSKA, per germline (reference sequence). V lost 5 bases, J lost 4 bases, and 9 bases stayed unmatched.

A remark on this clonotype: The size of this beta chain means little, since it is a stray read in a library made for alpha chains. The V gene is TRBV7-3, the J gene TRBJ2-5, with TRBD2 as a possible D gene (7 bases). The CDR3 is made up of 15 amino acids. V shed 5 bases and J shed 4 bases, with 17 bases lying between them. From germline, CDR1 is SGHTA and CDR2 FQGTGA. Written as DNA, the CDR3 is TGTGCCAGCAGCCCGTCCTCGGGGGGCGGAGAGACCCAGTACTTC. Translating it yields CASSPSSGGGETQYF.

Points on this clonotype: This beta chain appears as a stray read in a library generated for alpha chains; its size is not informative. V gene TRBV29-1 combines with J gene TRBJ2-1; 14 bases are shared with TRBD2. Trimming took 1 base from V and 1 from J; bases not matched to a gene: 9. Germline values: CDR1 SQVTM, CDR2 ANQGSEA. The length of the CDR3 is 19 residues. The CDR3 region is CSVEGLTSGRASSYNEQFF. The DNA for the CDR3 is TGCAGCGTTGAAGGATTGACTAGCGGGAGGGCCTCTTCCTACAATGAGCAGTTCTTC.

With respect to this clonotype: A library prepared for alpha chains yielded this beta chain as an off-target read; its size is of little meaning. The chain is built from TRBV7-2 and TRBJ2-1, with D uncertain. CDR1 and CDR2 from the germline V gene are SGHTA and FQGNSA. The V end lost 2 bases, the J end lost 1 base, and 0 bases lay between the germline ends. This CDR3 comprises 12 residues. The CDR3 sequence is CASSLSYNEQFF. The DNA of the CDR3 is TGTGCCAGCAGCTTATCCTACAATGAGCAGTTCTTC.

Concerning this clonotype: Found in a library prepared for alpha chains, this beta chain is an off-target read, and its abundance has little meaning. The chain carries TRBV7-8 and TRBJ2-2, with D possibly matching TRBD1 (6 bases). Germline-derived CDR1 and CDR2 are SGHVS and FQNEAQ. The CDR3 covers 13 residues. Trimming shortened V by 3 bases and J by 5 bases, and 7 bases separated the two germline ends. The CDR3 region is CASSFQGTGELFF. For the CDR3, the DNA is TGTGCCAGCAGCTTCCAGGGGACCGGGGAGCTGTTTTTT.